This is a list of T cell receptor beta chains from one sample in a study of neurological immune-mediated disorders. One entry per CDR3 protein, called by TCRdb with MiXCR from the 5' RACE reads. There are 45,000 to 55,000 distinct CDR3 sequences in the sample; over 9% occur only once, and approximately 21% lies in the top ten. Material for sequencing was PBMCs. These receptors came from a woman aged 35 to 49 with HTLV-1-associated myelopathy (HAM/TSP). The CDR3 runs from the conserved cysteine through the conserved F or W. A row's size may be missing; if present it is once, few, many or a size class.

TRBV7-2,once,TRBJ1-5,CASSLAGGWGQSQHF
TRBV5-1,few,TRBJ2-5,CASSLAGSAVETQYF
TRBV5-1,many,TRBJ2-1,CASSLTSGEWNEQFF
TRBV18,few,TRBJ1-3,CASSPGQGAGNTIYF
TRBV7-2,many,TRBJ1-1,CASSLRTVNTEAFF
TRBV15,.,TRBJ2-6,CATSIGGGGANVLTF
TRBV7-2,many,TRBJ2-3,CASSRGTSSTDTQYF
TRBV12-5,.,TRBJ1-6,CASGTGLLALHF
TRBV15,many,TRBJ2-1,CATRPGNPGLVPYNEQFF
TRBV5-6,many,TRBJ2-3,CASSFTTDTQYF
TRBV11-2,.,TRBJ1-1,CASSATGGEAFF
TRBV7-9,many,TRBJ2-2,CASSRPPGAGALLDTGELFF
TRBV5-4,many,TRBJ1-4,CASRRTENEKLFF